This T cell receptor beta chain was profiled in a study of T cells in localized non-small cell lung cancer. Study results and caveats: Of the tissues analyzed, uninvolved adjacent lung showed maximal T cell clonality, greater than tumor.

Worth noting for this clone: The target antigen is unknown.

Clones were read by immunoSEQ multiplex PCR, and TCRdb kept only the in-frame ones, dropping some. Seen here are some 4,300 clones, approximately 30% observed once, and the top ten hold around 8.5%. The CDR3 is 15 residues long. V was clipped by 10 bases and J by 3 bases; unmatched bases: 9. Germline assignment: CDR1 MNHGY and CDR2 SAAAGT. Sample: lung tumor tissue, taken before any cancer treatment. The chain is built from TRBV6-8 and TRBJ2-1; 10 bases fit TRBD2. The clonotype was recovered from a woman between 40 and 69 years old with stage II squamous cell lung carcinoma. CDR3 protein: CAISPGLAYYNEQFF. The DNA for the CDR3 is TGTGCCATCAGCCCGGGACTAGCGTACTACAATGAGCAGTTCTTC.